Below, one T cell receptor (beta chain) is given with its context. This table comes from immunoSEQ multiplex PCR, and its TCRdb copy is limited to in-frame clones, with some not included. Found here are 30,000 to 40,000 clones, about 76% of them singletons; the top ten hold over 9.5%. The data were obtained in a study of blood T cell repertoires in COVID-19. Study as a whole: The origin of the acute and convalescent COVID-19 samples was the United States, Italy and Spain.

Germline V CDR1 and CDR2: LNHDA, SQIVND (reference sequence). Trimming removed 0 bases at V and 4 bases at J, with 15 bases between. The CDR3 covers 17 residues. The chain combines TRBV19 with TRBJ2-2, with D possibly TRBD1 on 6 matching bases. The sequence came from a man between 65 and 79 years old with COVID-19, enrolled during active disease. Sequenced sample: peripheral blood. Here the CDR3 reads CASSIDLLGAVTGELFF. The CDR3 bases are TGTGCCAGTAGTATAGATCTATTGGGGGCGGTCACCGGGGAGCTGTTTTTT.